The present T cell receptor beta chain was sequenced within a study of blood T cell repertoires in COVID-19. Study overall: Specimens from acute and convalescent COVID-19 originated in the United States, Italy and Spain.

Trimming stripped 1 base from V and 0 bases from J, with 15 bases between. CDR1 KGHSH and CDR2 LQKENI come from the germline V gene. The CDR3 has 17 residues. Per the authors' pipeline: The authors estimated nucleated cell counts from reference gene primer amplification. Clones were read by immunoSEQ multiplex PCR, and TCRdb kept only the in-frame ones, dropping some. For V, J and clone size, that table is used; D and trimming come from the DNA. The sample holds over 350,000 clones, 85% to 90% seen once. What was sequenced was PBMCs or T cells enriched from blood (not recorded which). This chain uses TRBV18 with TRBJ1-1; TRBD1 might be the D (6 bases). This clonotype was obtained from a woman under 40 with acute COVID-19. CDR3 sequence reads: CASSPRQGPTLNTEAFF. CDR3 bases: TGTGCCAGCTCACCACGCCAGGGGCCCACTCTGAACACTGAAGCTTTCTTT.